A selection of T cell receptor beta chains follows, all from one sample in a study of human T cells and chemical hapten exposure. TCRdb reprocessed the 5' RACE reads with MiXCR, giving one entry per CDR3 protein. The table records about 140,000 distinct CDR3 sequences, approximately 4% of them present only once. The receptors stem from a female donor in good health. CDR3s include the opening cysteine and the closing phenylalanine or tryptophan. A D gene is named only where the DNA matches it firmly. Only part of the rows carry a size: once, few, many, or a class if the clone is expanded.

clone_size | j_call | d_call | v_call | cdr3_nt | cdr3_aa
few | TRBJ2-7 | NA | TRBV20-1 | TGCAGTGCTTGGGGATCCTACGAGCAGTACTTC | CSAWGSYEQYF
few | TRBJ2-3 | TRBD2 | TRBV20-1 | TGCAGTGCGGCAACTAGCGGGTCGAACACAGATACGCAGTATTTT | CSAATSGSNTDTQYF
many | TRBJ2-7 | NA | TRBV7-2 | TGTGCCAGCAGCTTTTCTCGCGGGGCCCACCACGAGCAGTACTTC | CASSFSRGAHHEQYF
few | TRBJ1-2 | NA | TRBV5-4 | TGTGCCAGCAGCTTGGGGTCCGTGGGACGGCTAAAATATGGCTACACCTTC | CASSLGSVGRLKYGYTF
few | TRBJ2-3 | TRBD1 | TRBV5-4 | TGTGCCACTTATAGACAGGGAACAGATACGCAGTATTTT | CATYRQGTDTQYF
many | TRBJ2-6 | NA | TRBV4-1 | TGCGCCAGCAGTGTCCCAGGGACTGGGGCCAACGTCCTGACTTTC | CASSVPGTGANVLTF
many | TRBJ1-3 | NA | TRBV5-4 | TGTGCCAGCAGTACCCTCGGAAACACCATATATTTT | CASSTLGNTIYF
many | TRBJ2-2 | NA | TRBV20-1 | TGCAGTGCTAGCAGGGGGGTGACCGGGGAGCTGTTTTTT | CSASRGVTGELFF
few | TRBJ1-6 | NA | TRBV27 | TGTGCCAGCAGTCCGGGAGACTATAATTCACCCCTCCACTTT | CASSPGDYNSPLHF
many | TRBJ2-7 | NA | TRBV6-1 | TGTGCCAGCAGTGAAGGAGGGGAATCCTACGAGCAGTACTTC | CASSEGGESYEQYF
few | TRBJ1-3 | NA | TRBV30 | TGTGCCTGGAGTGTCAGTACGGGAAACACCATATATTTT | CAWSVSTGNTIYF
many | TRBJ1-2 | NA | TRBV12-3/TRBV12-4 | TGTGCCAGCAGTTTCGGGAAGGGCACGGGATACGGCTACACCTTC | CASSFGKGTGYGYTF
many | TRBJ1-5 | NA | TRBV12-3/TRBV12-4 | TGTGCCAGCACCACACTGGGCAGGGCGGGCAATCAGCCCCAGCATTTT | CASTTLGRAGNQPQHF
many | TRBJ2-2 | NA | TRBV5-1 | TGCGCCAGCAGCACCCGGGGGGCAGCGAACACCGGGGAGCTGTTTTTT | CASSTRGAANTGELFF
many | TRBJ1-1 | NA | TRBV28 | TGTGCCAAGATAACAGGGTTGAACACTGAAGCTTTCTTT | CAKITGLNTEAFF
few | TRBJ2-2 | NA | TRBV3-1 | TGTGCCAGCAGCCATGGTGGCTACAGAAGCACCGGGGAGCTGTTTTTT | CASSHGGYRSTGELFF
many | TRBJ1-1 | NA | TRBV11-3 | TGTGCCAGCAGCCCTGGGGGGGCGCAAACTGAAGCTTTCTTT | CASSPGGAQTEAFF
many | TRBJ1-6 | NA | TRBV28 | TGTGCCAGCAGGGATAGGGGCGGATCACCCCTCCACTTT | CASRDRGGSPLHF
few | TRBJ2-7 | NA | TRBV27 | TGTGCCAGCAGTCGGACTATTTTCGACAGGGTAGGTTCCTACGAGCAGTACTTC | CASSRTIFDRVGSYEQYF
many | TRBJ1-4 | NA | TRBV10-2 | TGCGCCAGCCGGAATGAAAAACTGTTTTTT | CASRNEKLFF
many | TRBJ1-1 | NA | TRBV6-2/TRBV6-3 | TGTGCCAGCAGACGTAGTCGCCAGGGAGTAAGGGGAGACACTGAAGCTTTCTTT | CASRRSRQGVRGDTEAFF
many | TRBJ1-5 | NA | TRBV27 | TGTGCCAGCAGTTTAAATCAGGGGAGCAATCAGCCCCAGCATTTT | CASSLNQGSNQPQHF
many | TRBJ1-5 | TRBD1 | TRBV10-3 | TGTGCCATCAGTGAGTTGCCGGGACAGAGCCCTAGCAATCAGCCCCAGCATTTT | CAISELPGQSPSNQPQHF
many | TRBJ2-1 | TRBD2 | TRBV11-2 | TGTGCCAGCAGCTTCCTTCTAGCGGGGGAGGACAATGAGCAGTTCTTC | CASSFLLAGEDNEQFF
many | TRBJ2-7 | NA | TRBV5-1 | TGCGCCAGCAGCTTGGACCCAGCCTCCTACGAGCAGTACTTC | CASSLDPASYEQYF
many | TRBJ2-6 | NA | TRBV10-3 | TGTGCCATCAGTGTCTCTGGGGCCAACGTCCTGACTTTC | CAISVSGANVLTF
many | TRBJ2-4 | TRBD1 | TRBV4-3 | TGCGCCAGCAGCCCAGACTGGACAGGGAAAAACATTCAGTACTTC | CASSPDWTGKNIQYF
few | TRBJ2-7 | NA | TRBV20-1 | TGCAGTGCTAGGGGGGACACAGACTACGAGCAGTACTTC | CSARGDTDYEQYF
many | TRBJ2-3 | NA | TRBV7-2 | TGTGCCAGCAGCCGGGGGGCACCGCACACAGATACGCAGTATTTT | CASSRGAPHTDTQYF
many | TRBJ2-3 | NA | TRBV20-1 | TGCAGTGCTATATTATTCAGGGCGTTGACAGATACGCAGTATTTT | CSAILFRALTDTQYF
many | TRBJ1-5 | NA | TRBV20-1 | TGCAGTGCTAGAGCCCCGTGGGGGAGGCAGCCCCAGCATTTT | CSARAPWGRQPQHF
many | TRBJ2-7 | TRBD1 | TRBV20-1 | TGCAGTGCTAGAGGGGGACAGGGGTCCTACGAGCAGTACTTC | CSARGGQGSYEQYF
many | TRBJ2-5 | NA | TRBV2 | TGTGCCAGCAGCCGACCACAAGAGACCCAGTACTTC | CASSRPQETQYF
NA | TRBJ2-1 | TRBD2 | TRBV5-1 | TGCGCCAGCAGCTTGGGTAGTAGCGGGGTTGCCGATGAGCAGTTCTTC | CASSLGSSGVADEQFF
many | TRBJ1-1 | NA | TRBV3-1 | TGTGCCAGCAGCCAAGCTCAGGGGAGGGCTGAAGCTTTCTTT | CASSQAQGRAEAFF
few | TRBJ2-7 | NA | TRBV6-2/TRBV6-3 | TGTGCCAGCAGAGTCACAGGGTCCGACGAGCAGTACTTC | CASRVTGSDEQYF
many | TRBJ1-6 | TRBD1 | TRBV6-5 | TGTGCCAGCAGTTACTCGACGGGACAGGGGGCTTGGATTTCCTATAATTCACCCCTCCACTTT | CASSYSTGQGAWISYNSPLHF
many | TRBJ2-7 | NA | TRBV20-1 | TGCAGTGCTGAATATAGCTCCTACGAGCAGTACTTC | CSAEYSSYEQYF
many | TRBJ2-7 | NA | TRBV30 | TGTGCCTGGAGCGTGAGGTACGAGCAGTACTTC | CAWSVRYEQYF
many | TRBJ2-5 | NA | TRBV6-2/TRBV6-3 | TGTGCCAGCAGTCGTCTAGAGACCCAGTACTTC | CASSRLETQYF
many | TRBJ1-1 | NA | TRBV29-1 | TGCAGCGTTGAGTTGGCGGACAGAGTCCACACTGAAGCTTTCTTT | CSVELADRVHTEAFF
many | TRBJ1-2 | NA | TRBV7-9 | TGTGCCAGCAGCTTGGAAGGCGGCTATGGCTACACCTTC | CASSLEGGYGYTF
NA | TRBJ1-5 | TRBD1 | TRBV2 | TGTGCCAGCAGTCAATCACCGGGACAGCAGATCAATCAGCCCCAGCATTTT | CASSQSPGQQINQPQHF
many | TRBJ2-3 | NA | TRBV12-3/TRBV12-4 | TGTGCCAGCGCCAAACGGAAGGATACGCAGTATTTT | CASAKRKDTQYF
many | TRBJ2-1 | NA | TRBV4-2 | TGTGCCAGCAGCCGAGGGAACGAGCAGTTCTTC | CASSRGNEQFF
NA | TRBJ1-2 | TRBD1 | TRBV12-3/TRBV12-4 | TGTGCCAGCAGTTTAGGAGGGGGCGATGGCTACACCTTC | CASSLGGGDGYTF
many | TRBJ1-1 | NA | TRBV6-2/TRBV6-3 | TGTGCCAGCAGCCACAGCCTCAATCCGAACACTGAAGCTTTCTTT | CASSHSLNPNTEAFF
few | TRBJ1-6 | NA | TRBV5-1 | TGCGCCAGCAGCTTGGCCCCACAAGGGAATTCACCCCTCCACTTT | CASSLAPQGNSPLHF
few | TRBJ2-7 | NA | TRBV2 | TGTGCCAGCAGTGATAGTGCGTACGAGCAGTACTTC | CASSDSAYEQYF
many | TRBJ1-4 | NA | TRBV11-2 | TGTGCCAGTGGTCGAGCCGGGGAAAAACTGTTTTTT | CASGRAGEKLFF
NA | TRBJ1-6 | NA | TRBV18 | TGTGCCAGCTCACGAACGGGGACCGGGAATAATTCACCCCTCCACTTT | CASSRTGTGNNSPLHF
few | TRBJ2-1 | TRBD2 | TRBV3-1 | TGTGCCAGCAGCAATAGCGGGGGCTACTCCTACAATGAGCAGTTCTTC | CASSNSGGYSYNEQFF
many | TRBJ2-3 | NA | TRBV20-1 | TGCAGTGCTAGAAGTTGGGGGGACACAGATACGCAGTATTTT | CSARSWGDTDTQYF
few | TRBJ1-6 | NA | TRBV27 | TGTGCCACCCGTCGCCGAGGTGATAATTCACCCCTCCACTTT | CATRRRGDNSPLHF
many | TRBJ2-7 | NA | TRBV2 | TGTGCCAGCAGTGTGCCAGGGGTCGCTAACTACGAGCAGTACTTC | CASSVPGVANYEQYF
many | TRBJ2-7 | NA | TRBV6-1 | TGTGCCAGCAGTGAAGCGCTTCTACCATCGGGCGAGCAGTACTTC | CASSEALLPSGEQYF
many | TRBJ1-3 | NA | TRBV13 | TGTGCCAGCAGCACTAACACAGGGTTCTCTGGAAACACCATATATTTT | CASSTNTGFSGNTIYF